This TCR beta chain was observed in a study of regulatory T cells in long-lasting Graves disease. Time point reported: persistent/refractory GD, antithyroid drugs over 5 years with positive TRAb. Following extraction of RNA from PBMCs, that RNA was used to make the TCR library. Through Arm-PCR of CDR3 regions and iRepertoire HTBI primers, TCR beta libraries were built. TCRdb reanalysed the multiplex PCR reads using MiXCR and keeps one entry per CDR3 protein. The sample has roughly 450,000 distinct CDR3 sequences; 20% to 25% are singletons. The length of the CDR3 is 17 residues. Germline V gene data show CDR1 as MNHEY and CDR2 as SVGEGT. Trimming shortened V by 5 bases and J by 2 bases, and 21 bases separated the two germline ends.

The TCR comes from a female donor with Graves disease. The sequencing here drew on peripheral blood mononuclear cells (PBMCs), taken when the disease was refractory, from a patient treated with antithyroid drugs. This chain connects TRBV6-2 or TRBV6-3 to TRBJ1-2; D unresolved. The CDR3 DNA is TGTGCCAGCAGTGACCGGGATTTTGGCCCCTCAAACTATGGCTACACCTTC. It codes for CASSDRDFGPSNYGYTF.